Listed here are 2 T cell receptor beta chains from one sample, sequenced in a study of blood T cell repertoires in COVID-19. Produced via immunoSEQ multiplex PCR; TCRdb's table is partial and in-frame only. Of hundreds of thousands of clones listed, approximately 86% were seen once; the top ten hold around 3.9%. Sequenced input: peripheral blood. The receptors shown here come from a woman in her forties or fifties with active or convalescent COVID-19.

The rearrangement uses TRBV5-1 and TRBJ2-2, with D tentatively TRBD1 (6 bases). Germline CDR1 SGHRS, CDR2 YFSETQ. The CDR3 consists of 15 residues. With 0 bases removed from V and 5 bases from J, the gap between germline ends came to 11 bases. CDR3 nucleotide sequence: TGCGCCAGCAGCTTGGAGGGGGTGAGGACCGGGGAGCTGTTTTTT. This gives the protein CASSLEGVRTGELFF.

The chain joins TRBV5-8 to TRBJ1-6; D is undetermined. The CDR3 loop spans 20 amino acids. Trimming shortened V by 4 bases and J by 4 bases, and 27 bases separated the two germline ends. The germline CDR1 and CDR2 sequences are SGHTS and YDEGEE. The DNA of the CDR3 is TGTGCCAGCAGCGACTTAGACGGGTCAGGAGGGCCCGGATATAATTCACCCCTCCACTTT. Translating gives CASSDLDGSGGPGYNSPLHF.